The entry below gives a single TCR beta chain sequence along with its context. The data were obtained in a study of cytomegalovirus exposure and HLA in healthy donors. Overall study: From HLA-typed donors, an early data release held tens of millions of unique TCRs.

The donors, nominally healthy at sampling, likely had unrecorded immune exposures. 13 Jbeta primers and 60 Vbeta primers were used for the PCR. The table came from immunoSEQ multiplex PCR; TCRdb's copy has only in-frame clones and leaves some out. Counted here are some 60,000 clones, around 81% occurring once; the ten biggest clones make up around 5.9%. This CDR3 has 18 amino acids. Per germline, CDR1 SGHDT and CDR2 YYEEEE. V was cut by 0 bases and J by 0 bases, with 18 bases left in between. The chain employs TRBV5-6 and TRBJ1-1, with D tentatively TRBD1 (6 bases). The TCR sequence derives from a male donor in good health and CMV-seronegative. Sequenced: PBMCs. This CDR3 reads CASSLGVSWAGVNTEAFF. The CDR3 DNA is TGTGCCAGCAGCTTGGGGGTTTCGTGGGCAGGGGTGAACACTGAAGCTTTCTTT.